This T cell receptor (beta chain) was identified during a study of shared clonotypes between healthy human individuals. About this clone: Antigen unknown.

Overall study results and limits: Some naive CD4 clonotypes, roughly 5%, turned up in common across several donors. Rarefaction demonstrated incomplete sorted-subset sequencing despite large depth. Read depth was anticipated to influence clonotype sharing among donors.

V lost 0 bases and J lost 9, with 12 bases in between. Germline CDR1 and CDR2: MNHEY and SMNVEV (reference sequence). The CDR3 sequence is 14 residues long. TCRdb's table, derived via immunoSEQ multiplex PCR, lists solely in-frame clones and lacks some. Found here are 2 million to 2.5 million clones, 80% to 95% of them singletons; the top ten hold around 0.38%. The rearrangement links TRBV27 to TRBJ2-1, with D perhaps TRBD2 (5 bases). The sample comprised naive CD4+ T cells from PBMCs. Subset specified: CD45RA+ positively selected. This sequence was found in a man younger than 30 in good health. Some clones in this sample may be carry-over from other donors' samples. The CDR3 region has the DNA TGTGCCAGCAGTTTATCGAGGGCTAGTATTGAGCAGTTCTTC. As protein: CASSLSRASIEQFF.